The T cell receptor beta chain described here comes from a study of T-cell memory formation after mild COVID-19. Findings and caveats of the study: Pre-infection memory showed some responding clones, and this suggested that cross-reactive memory joined. Later expanders leaned CD4+, whereas day 15 to 85 contracting clones were balanced CD4/CD8.

This clonotype was detected many times. Its antigen remains unidentified. A 5'RACE reaction primed in the constant segment made cDNA libraries of TCR alpha and TCR beta, and these carried sample barcodes and UMIs. TCRdb independently ran MiXCR on the 5' RACE reads; one entry per CDR3 protein. The sample includes approximately 390,000 distinct CDR3 sequences, roughly 15% of them seen just once. This TCR derives from a man between 18 and 35 years old who had mild COVID-19 (a few samples of this study predate the infection). Cell type and time point are not known. Sequencing was done on a sample of PBMCs or a T cell subset sorted from them (not recorded which).

Here the CDR3 DNA reads TGTGCCATCAGCGGGACAGGGCAAGGTGGGGCCAACGTCCTGACTTTC. Translating it yields CAISGTGQGGANVLTF. The V call is TRBV10-3, the J call TRBJ2-6, with TRBD1 matching 9 bases. CDR3 length equals 16 residues. The V segment lost 6 bases and the J segment 3 bases; nucleotides outside the gene matches: 6. The germline CDR1 and CDR2 sequences are ENHRY and SYGVKD.